This T cell receptor beta chain comes out of a study of T-cell reconstitution after alpha-beta-depleted transplantation in children. As for this clonotype: Its antigen is currently unknown.

Unique molecular identifiers were built into the TCRbeta library. Each CDR3 protein gets one entry after TCRdb re-called the PCR reads with MiXCR. The data contain about 980,000 distinct CDR3 sequences, roughly 29% of them singletons. Study findings and constraints: Elevated TCRbeta diversity at day 60 was traced, in some patients, to surviving recipient T cells and thymic progenitors. Diversity and T-cell counts at one year after transplant derived mostly from new T cells. The origin of alpha-beta T cells about two months after transplant was reportedly several hundred expanded graft clones.

The germline CDR1 and CDR2 sequences are LGHNA and YNFKEQ. This CDR3 comprises 15 residues. Trimming left V 4 bases short and J 2 bases short, with 15 bases between. The J gene is TRBJ2-7, the V gene TRBV4-2; tentative D call: TRBD1 (5 bases). The starting material was PBMCs, mostly from graft donor cells, obtained 360 days after TCRalphabeta/CD19-depleted stem cell transplant. The TCR comes from a boy younger than two who had a stem cell transplant for SCID, so the T cells may come from the graft donor. The DNA for the CDR3 is TGTGCCAGCAGCCCGGAACAGGCCGAAGCCTACGAGCAGTACTTC. Translation: CASSPEQAEAYEQYF.